The present entry profiles one T cell receptor (beta chain) with its context. Its antigen is unknown. These data belong to a study of yellow fever vaccine responses in identical twins. This CDR3 has 13 amino acids. V was clipped by 3 bases and J by 4 bases, with 9 bases between them. TCRdb called the RT-PCR reads again in MiXCR, with one record for every CDR3 protein. The sample holds 30,000 to 40,000 distinct CDR3 sequences, 50% to 75% seen once. Whole-study results and caveats: Twins' vaccine T cell response reportedly seemed partly convergent, partly personalized.

The V call is TRBV12-3 or TRBV12-4, the J call TRBJ1-2; D gene unclear. The material was T cells from blood (PBMCs), unsorted or a sorted subset (not recorded which), obtained before or after yellow fever vaccination (not recorded which). The sequence was collected from a woman aged 18-30 years who received the yellow fever vaccine. The CDR3 loop is CASSLVRTYGYTF. CDR3 sequence (DNA): TGTGCCAGCAGTTTGGTACGGACCTATGGCTACACCTTC.